A single sample gave rise to the 10 T cell receptor beta chains below, sequenced in a study of blood T cell repertoires in COVID-19. TCRdb's copy holds only in-frame clones and misses some; the assay was immunoSEQ multiplex PCR. The table includes over 150,000 clones, around 86% detected once. Sequences were obtained from peripheral blood. These receptors all come from a man in his 60s with COVID-19, enrolled during active disease.

The table lists this clone with a few counts. The rearrangement joins TRBV4-3 to TRBJ2-7; D perhaps matches TRBD1 (5 bases). The CDR3 covers 15 residues. CDR1 and CDR2 (germline): LGHNA, YSLEER. V was cut by 1 base and J by 2 bases, with 12 bases left in between. The CDR3 spells CASSQVVGRAYEQYF. For the CDR3, the DNA is TGCGCCAGCAGCCAAGTTGTGGGGCGAGCCTACGAGCAGTACTTC.

This clone occurred a few times. V gene TRBV6-6 combines with J gene TRBJ2-3; D is unresolved. V lost 6 bases to trimming and J lost 0 bases, with 13 bases between them. The CDR3 loop spans 15 amino acids. CDR1 MNHNY and CDR2 SVGAGI come from the germline V gene (reference sequence). DNA of the CDR3: TGTGCCAGCAGCCCCTCCGACATCAGCACAGATACGCAGTATTTT. Translating gives CASSPSDISTDTQYF.

The CDR3 DNA sequence: TGCGCCAGCAGCTTGGCGAGCGGGGGGGCGTTCACCGGGGAGCTGTTTTTT. Protein sequence: CASSLASGGAFTGELFF. The chain uses TRBV5-1 and TRBJ2-2, with 10 bases aligning to TRBD2. The CDR3 runs 17 residues. V was clipped by 0 bases and J by 4 bases; unmatched bases: 6. CDR1 and CDR2 from the germline V gene are SGHRS and YFSETQ.

The V call is TRBV9, the J call TRBJ1-1; D not resolved. In germline, CDR1 is SGDLS, CDR2 YYNGEE. This CDR3 region has 15 residues. Trimming left V 0 bases short and J 1 base short, with 10 bases between. The CDR3 reads CASSVAGPPNTEAFF. The CDR3 DNA is TGTGCCAGCAGCGTAGCTGGGCCTCCGAACACTGAAGCTTTCTTT.

V is TRBV28 and J is TRBJ1-1, with D perhaps TRBD1 (5 bases). The V gene lost 7 bases and the J gene lost 7 bases, with 13 bases spanning the gap. The CDR3 totals 12 residues. Germline values: CDR1 MDHEN, CDR2 SYDVKM. The CDR3 region is CASTETGGEAFF. The CDR3, as DNA: TGTGCCAGCACCGAGACCGGGGGTGAAGCTTTCTTT.

The chain is built from TRBV9 and TRBJ2-3, with D possibly TRBD1 on 5 matching bases. CDR1 SGDLS and CDR2 YYNGEE come from the germline V gene. Between the trimmed V and J ends, which lost 0 bases and 3 bases, there was a span of 11 bases. This CDR3 contains 15 residues. This CDR3 reads CASSVAEAGTDTQYF. CDR3 DNA sequence: TGTGCCAGCAGCGTAGCCGAGGCAGGGACAGATACGCAGTATTTT.

This clone was found once. The chain uses TRBV9 and TRBJ2-1, with 7 nucleotides matching TRBD2. The V and J ends lost 3 bases and 1 base, in that order; junction bases with no gene match: 4. Germline CDR1 SGDLS, CDR2 YYNGEE. The CDR3 is 15 residues long. The CDR3 nucleotides are TGTGCCAGCAGCGATGCGGGGGAATCCTACAATGAGCAGTTCTTC. It encodes CASSDAGESYNEQFF. The whole variable domain, filled in from reference TRBV9 and TRBJ2-1, reads DSGVTQTPKHLITATGQRVTLRCSPRSGDLSVYWYQQSLDQGLQFLIQYYNGEERAKGNILERFSAQQFPDLHSELNLSSLELGDSALYFCASSDAGESYNEQFFGPGTRLTVL.

CDR3 region: CASSPRTGGEGEKLFF. CDR3 coding DNA: TGTGCCAGCAGCCCGCGGACAGGGGGCGAGGGTGAAAAACTGTTTTTT. The genes are TRBV11-2 and TRBJ1-4, with 11 bases matching TRBD1. The CDR3 covers 16 residues. Germline CDR1 SGHAT, CDR2 FQNNGV. With V trimmed by 5 bases and J by 7 bases, 9 bases remained unmatched.

The chain uses TRBV19 and TRBJ1-5; tentative D call: TRBD1 (6 bases). V was shortened by 3 bases and J by 0 bases, with 24 bases between the two germline ends. Germline values: CDR1 LNHDA, CDR2 SQIVND (reference sequence). The CDR3 spans 20 residues. The CDR3 coding sequence is TGTGCCAGTAGTATTGGAATGGGCAAGGGACACCCGACTAGCAATCAGCCCCAGCATTTT. Translating it yields CASSIGMGKGHPTSNQPQHF.

The V and J genes are TRBV19 and TRBJ1-2, with 8 bases lining up with TRBD1. This CDR3 contains 16 residues. The J segment lost 8 bases and the V segment lost 0 bases, leaving 11 bases of the junction unmatched. The germline gives CDR1 LNHDA, CDR2 SQIVND (reference sequence). The CDR3: CASSIESSTGVYGYTF. The CDR3, as DNA: TGTGCCAGTAGTATAGAGAGTTCGACAGGGGTATACGGCTACACCTTC.